These 19 T cell receptor beta chains share one sample of origin, sequenced in a study of T cells in Graves' hyperthyroidism and ophthalmopathy. Using RNA transcripts as the source, TCR beta CDR3 regions were amplified. The TCR CDR3 first-round RT-PCR relied on the HTBI primer set. TCRdb re-analysed the multiplex PCR reads in MiXCR, keeping a single row per CDR3 protein. Here the sample spans around 500,000 distinct CDR3 sequences, roughly 15% being singletons. The sequencing sample was made of blood. All receptors come from a woman in her 30s with Graves' ophthalmopathy.

The rearrangement uses TRBV19 and TRBJ1-2; 7 bases map to TRBD1. V shed 5 bases, J shed 2 bases, and the junction held 8 bases outside the gene matches. Germline values: CDR1 LNHDA, CDR2 SQIVND (reference sequence). CDR3 length: 15 amino acids. This CDR3 reads CASSSRDRGNYGYTF. The CDR3 DNA follows: TGTGCCAGTAGTTCCCGGGACAGAGGCAACTATGGCTACACCTTC.

This clonotype was seen repeatedly, ten times or more. This sequence joins TRBV28 and TRBJ1-1, with D tentatively TRBD1 (6 bases). Germline V gives CDR1 MDHEN, CDR2 SYDVKM. This CDR3 has 13 residues. Trimming shortened V by 2 bases and J by 8 bases, and 12 bases separated the two germline ends. CDR3 bases: TGTGCCAGCAGTTTAGGGCAGGGGACCGAAGCTTTCTTT. Residues: CASSLGQGTEAFF.

This clonotype was detected many times. The V call is TRBV28, the J call TRBJ1-1; D is perhaps TRBD1 (6 bases). Trimming shortened V by 6 bases and J by 2 bases, and 13 bases separated the two germline ends. In germline, CDR1 is MDHEN, CDR2 SYDVKM. This CDR3 has 14 residues. The CDR3 coding sequence is TGTGCCAGCAGACGGACGGGGGCTAACACTGAAGCTTTCTTT. Its translation is CASRRTGANTEAFF.

This clonotype was picked up many times. The rearrangement uses TRBV30 and TRBJ2-7, with TRBD2 identical over 10 bases. The CDR3 covers 16 residues. Per germline, CDR1 GTSNPN and CDR2 SVGIG (reference sequence). V was clipped by 3 bases and J by 1 base; unmatched bases: 9. The CDR3 spells CAWSRTSGSFSYEQYF. The DNA of the CDR3 is TGTGCCTGGAGCAGGACTAGCGGTTCATTTTCCTACGAGCAGTACTTC.

The CDR3 here is CASSMGGLGETQYF. Here the CDR3 DNA reads TGTGCCAGTAGTATGGGGGGGCTGGGGGAGACCCAGTACTTC. The chain combines TRBV19 with TRBJ2-5, with D maybe TRBD2 (7 bases). Germline lookup yields CDR1 LNHDA and CDR2 SQIVND (reference sequence). This CDR3 is 14 amino acids long. The V gene lost 3 bases and the J gene lost 5 bases, with 13 bases spanning the gap.

There are many counts of this clonotype. V gene TRBV6-6 combines with J gene TRBJ2-7, with 13 bases matching TRBD2. CDR3 length: 17 amino acids. CDR1 is MNHNY, CDR2 SVGAGI, per germline (reference sequence). V shed 0 bases, J shed 5 bases, and the junction held 7 bases outside the gene matches. CDR3 loop: CASSYSIGTSGTDEQYF. The CDR3 DNA reads as TGTGCCAGCAGTTACTCGATTGGGACTAGCGGGACGGACGAGCAGTACTTC.

The chain employs TRBV6-1 and TRBJ1-1; D not certain. Germline V gene sequence: CDR1 MNHNS, CDR2 SASEGT. This CDR3 comprises 14 residues. Deletions cut 6 bases from V and 0 bases from J, with 11 bases between. CDR3 loop: CASRVTLMNTEAFF. In DNA, the CDR3 is TGTGCCAGCAGGGTGACTCTTATGAACACTGAAGCTTTCTTT.

This chain uses TRBV20-1 with TRBJ2-3; 7 bases line up with TRBD2. CDR1 and CDR2 from the germline V gene are DFQATT and SNEGSKA (reference sequence). V dropped 6 bases and J dropped 4; count of bases not matched to a gene: 10. There are 14 residues in the CDR3. CDR3 in DNA: TGCAGTGCCTGGCTAGCGGAAATCCCAGATACGCAGTATTTT. The encoded protein is CSAWLAEIPDTQYF.

This clonotype has a count of ten or more. The gene calls are TRBV9 and TRBJ2-3; a weak D match, TRBD2 (5 bases). This CDR3 is built from 11 residues. Germline assignment: CDR1 SGDLS and CDR2 YYNGEE. V lost 5 bases to trimming and J lost 5 bases, with 6 bases between them. CDR3 sequence reads: CASSAGDTQYF. CDR3 DNA sequence: TGTGCCAGCAGTGCGGGAGATACGCAGTATTTT.

This clonotype has only a few counts. CDR3 sequence: CASGLGTQYF. As DNA, the CDR3 is TGTGCCAGTGGGTTAGGGACGCAGTATTTT. The rearrangement joins TRBV28 to TRBJ2-3; D is unresolved. Trimming shortened V by 9 bases and J by 9 bases, and 10 bases separated the two germline ends. The CDR3 has 10 amino acids. CDR1 is MDHEN and CDR2 is SYDVKM in the germline V gene.

This clonotype was counted at least ten times. V and J are TRBV6-2 or TRBV6-3 and TRBJ1-2, with D perhaps TRBD1 (6 bases). This CDR3 has 12 residues. Germline-derived CDR1 and CDR2 are MNHEY and SVGEGT. The V gene lost 8 bases and the J gene lost 4 bases, with 11 bases spanning the gap. The CDR3 here is CASHDRTYGYTF. The DNA for the CDR3 is TGTGCCAGCCACGACAGGACCTATGGCTACACCTTC.

The CDR3 bases are TGTGCCAGCAGCCAAGTTTTTTTGACTAGCGGGTTCGGTGAGCAGTTCTTC. This translates into CASSQVFLTSGFGEQFF. This chain links TRBV14 with TRBJ2-1, with 10 bases matching TRBD2. CDR1 and CDR2 from the germline V gene are SGHDN and FVKESK. This CDR3 is 17 amino acids long. V lost 1 base and J lost 9; bases outside the gene matches: 12.

Note on this clonotype: It may be a read error: a sequence one base away is much more abundant. The chain links TRBV7-2 to TRBJ2-7; D gene uncertain. CDR3 length equals 13 residues. Per germline, CDR1 SGHTA and CDR2 FQGNSA. CDR3 DNA: TGCGCCAGCAGCCGCGGCACCGCTACTGAGCAGTACTTC. Translated, it gives CASSRGTATEQYF.

This clonotype was counted a few times. V gene TRBV20-1 combines with J gene TRBJ1-4; 7 bases match TRBD1. The V segment lost 1 base and the J segment 3 bases; nucleotides outside the gene matches: 8. Germline V gives CDR1 DFQATT, CDR2 SNEGSKA (reference sequence). The CDR3 covers 16 residues. The CDR3 DNA reads as TGCAGTGCTAGAGCCGGGCAGGGGGTAGCTAATGAAAAACTGTTTTTT. Its translation: CSARAGQGVANEKLFF.

The chain carries TRBV5-6 and TRBJ2-1; 9 bases match TRBD2. V was pared by 1 base and J by 7 bases, with 18 bases of the junction left unmatched. The CDR3 is 19 amino acids. Germline V gene sequence: CDR1 SGHDT, CDR2 YYEEEE. CDR3 loop: CASSLLSLREGQIQNEQFF. The CDR3 DNA is TGTGCCAGCAGCTTGTTATCTCTGCGGGAGGGCCAAATTCAGAATGAGCAGTTCTTC. The full variable domain, in which reference TRBV5-6 and TRBJ2-1 provide the parts outside the CDR3, is DAGVTQSPTHLIKTRGQQVTLRCSPKSGHDTVSWYQQALGQGPQFIFQYYEEEERQRGNFPDRFSGHQFPNYSSELNVNALLLGDSALYLCASSLLSLREGQIQNEQFFGPGTRLTVL.

A note on this clonotype: A clone one base away is much larger, so this may be a read error. The V call is TRBV5-1, the J call TRBJ2-7; the match to TRBD1 covers 7 bases. Germline trimming cut 0 bases from V and 3 bases from J; bases unmatched to any gene: 3. CDR1 and CDR2 (germline): SGHRS, YFSETQ. This CDR3 has 14 residues. The CDR3 DNA reads as TGCGCCAGCAGCTTGGTTGGACAGGTCTACGAGCAGTACTTC. Its protein is CASSLVGQVYEQYF.

This clonotype was found a few times. The rearrangement links TRBV6-5 to TRBJ1-2, with D unresolved. Germline loops: CDR1 MNHEY, CDR2 SVGAGI. V was clipped by 2 bases and J by 2 bases, with 21 bases between them. CDR3 length: 18 residues. CDR3 sequence reads: CASSYAGKFGSRNYGYTF. CDR3 DNA: TGTGCCAGCAGTTACGCCGGGAAGTTTGGCAGCCGAAACTATGGCTACACCTTC.

The genes are TRBV7-2 and TRBJ1-3; tentatively, D is TRBD1 (5 bases). Between the trimmed V and J ends, which lost 6 bases and 0 bases, there was a span of 12 bases. Germline V gives CDR1 SGHTA, CDR2 FQGNSA. The CDR3 sequence is 15 residues long. Here the CDR3 DNA reads TGTGCCAGCAGTTACAGGACCAGCTCTGGAAACACCATATATTTT. This gives the protein CASSYRTSSGNTIYF.

In its sample, this clonotype was seen many times. The chain has TRBV30 and TRBJ1-1; maybe TRBD1 (5 bases). The V and J ends lost 0 bases and 4 bases respectively, with 15 bases between them. This CDR3 is 15 amino acids long. Germline V gene data show CDR1 as GTSNPN and CDR2 as SVGIG (reference sequence). The CDR3 sequence is CAWSVGRWGSTEAFF. The CDR3 DNA sequence: TGTGCCTGGAGTGTGGGACGCTGGGGGAGCACTGAAGCTTTCTTT.